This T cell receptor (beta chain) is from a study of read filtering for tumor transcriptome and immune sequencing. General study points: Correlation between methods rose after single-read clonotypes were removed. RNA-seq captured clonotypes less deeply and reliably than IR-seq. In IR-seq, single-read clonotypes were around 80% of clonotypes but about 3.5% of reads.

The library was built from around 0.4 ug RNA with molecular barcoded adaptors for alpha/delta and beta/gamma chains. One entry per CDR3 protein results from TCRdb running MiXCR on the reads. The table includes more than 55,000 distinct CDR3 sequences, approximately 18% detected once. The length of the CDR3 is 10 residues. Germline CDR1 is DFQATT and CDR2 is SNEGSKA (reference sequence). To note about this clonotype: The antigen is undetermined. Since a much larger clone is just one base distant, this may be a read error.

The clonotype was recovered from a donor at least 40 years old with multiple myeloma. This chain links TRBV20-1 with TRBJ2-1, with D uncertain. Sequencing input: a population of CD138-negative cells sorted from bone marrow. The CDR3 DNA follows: TGCAGTGCTTGGGGTAATGAGCAGTTGTTC. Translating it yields CSAWGNEQLF.